One and the same sample provided the 13 T cell receptor beta chains below, sequenced in a study of patients and donors after allogeneic stem cell transplantation. In TCRdb, the RT-PCR reads were re-called with MiXCR into one record per CDR3 protein. The table has roughly 150,000 distinct CDR3 sequences, 24% seen once. The source material was blood, either unsorted or a sorted T cell fraction (not recorded which). All receptors derive from a human donor who was either an allogeneic HSCT recipient or a stem cell or donor lymphocyte infusion donor (not recorded which). It is not recorded whose cells these are; they may come from a transplant donor.

The rearrangement uses TRBV4-1 and TRBJ1-2, with unresolved D. V dropped 0 bases and J dropped 3 bases, with 8 bases sitting between them. Germline assignment: CDR1 MGHRA and CDR2 YSYEKL. This CDR3 is 14 amino acids long. CDR3 in DNA: TGCGCCAGCAGCCAAGATTTGGGTTACTATGGCTACACCTTC. It translates to CASSQDLGYYGYTF.

The chain links TRBV12-3 or TRBV12-4 to TRBJ1-4, with unresolved D. Deletions cut 4 bases from V and 3 bases from J, with 0 bases between. CDR3 length: 11 amino acids. This CDR3 is CASSSNEKLFF. The CDR3 nucleotides are TGTGCCAGCAGTTCTAATGAAAAACTGTTTTTT.

This clonotype has more than one count but fewer than ten. V gene TRBV12-3 or TRBV12-4 combines with J gene TRBJ1-2; D call uncertain. V lost 6 bases, J lost 5 bases, and 13 bases lay in between. The CDR3 has 13 residues. In nucleotides, the CDR3 is TGTGCCAGCAGGGGCAACGAGTATTATGGCTACACCTTC. It yields the protein CASRGNEYYGYTF.

This chain links TRBV6-2 or TRBV6-3 with TRBJ2-7; D is perhaps TRBD1 or TRBD2 (5 bases each). In germline, CDR1 is MNHEY, CDR2 SVGEGT. V shed 6 bases and J shed 6 bases, with 18 bases lying between them. This CDR3 has 14 residues. The CDR3 here is CASRDGAGRPEQYF. The CDR3 DNA reads as TGTGCCAGCAGAGACGGGGCAGGGAGACCCGAGCAGTACTTC.

V is TRBV11-3 and J is TRBJ2-7; the D call may be TRBD1 or TRBD2 (5 bases each). Trimming shortened V by 1 base and J by 1 base, and 14 bases separated the two germline ends. CDR3 length equals 16 residues. Germline V CDR1 and CDR2: SGHNT, YENEEA. The CDR3 sequence: CASSLGRDGWSYEQYF. CDR3 nucleotide sequence: TGTGCCAGCAGCTTAGGACGGGACGGATGGTCCTACGAGCAGTACTTC.

The chain is built from TRBV3-1 and TRBJ1-1; D not resolved. Germline loops: CDR1 LGHDT, CDR2 YNNKEL (reference sequence). V dropped 4 bases and J dropped 1 base, with 10 bases sitting between them. The CDR3 length is 14 residues. DNA of the CDR3: TGTGCCAGCAGCCTCCCACTCAAGAACACTGAAGCTTTCTTT. It specifies CASSLPLKNTEAFF.

The chain combines TRBV11-2 with TRBJ1-5; tentatively, D is TRBD1 (6 bases). The V gene's germline CDR1 is SGHAT and CDR2 FQNNGV. The V and J ends lost 3 bases and 3 bases respectively, with 9 bases between them. This CDR3 has 14 residues. CDR3 DNA: TGTGCCAGCAGCTTCGGGGACACCAATCAGCCCCAGCATTTT. It encodes CASSFGDTNQPQHF.

The chain couples TRBV20-1 to TRBJ2-1; D gene uncertain. The CDR3 consists of 15 residues. The ends were cut back, 3 bases at V and 7 bases at J, with 19 bases in the middle. The V gene's germline CDR1 is DFQATT and CDR2 SNEGSKA (reference sequence). CDR3 coding DNA: TGCAGTGCTAGCGGTGACCCAAGTCTCTGGAATGAGCAGTTCTTC. This sequence encodes CSASGDPSLWNEQFF.

J is TRBJ2-1 and V is TRBV12-3 or TRBV12-4; the D is unclear. CDR3 length equals 15 residues. Deletions cut 6 bases from V and 2 bases from J, with 14 bases between. This CDR3 is CASSSPGTPYNEQFF. The CDR3 region has the DNA TGTGCCAGCAGCTCCCCCGGTACCCCCTACAATGAGCAGTTCTTC.

This sequence joins TRBV6-6 and TRBJ2-1; D is uncertain. The CDR3 is 12 amino acids. From germline, CDR1 is MNHNY and CDR2 SVGAGI (reference sequence). Trimming removed 2 bases from V and 8 bases from J, with 7 bases in between. This chain's CDR3 is CASSYGRDEQFF. Written as DNA, the CDR3 is TGTGCCAGCAGTTACGGTAGAGATGAGCAGTTCTTC.

V is TRBV6-6 and J is TRBJ1-2; 7 bases map to TRBD1. This CDR3 comprises 15 residues. Looked up from germline, CDR1 is MNHNY and CDR2 is SVGAGI (reference sequence). Trimming cost V 7 bases and J 4 bases; bases outside gene matches: 12. The CDR3 DNA reads as TGTGCCAGCACCCACGGACAGGCCGGTACCTATGGCTACACCTTC. It codes for CASTHGQAGTYGYTF.

V usage is TRBV5-1 and J usage is TRBJ2-1; D unclear. With 6 bases removed from V and 4 bases from J, the gap between germline ends came to 11 bases. Germline CDR1 SGHRS, CDR2 YFSETQ. This CDR3 has 13 residues. CDR3 in DNA: TGCGCCAGCAACCCCGACGGTTACAATGAGCAGTTCTTC. This translates into CASNPDGYNEQFF.

This clonotype was seen a handful of times. The gene calls are TRBV19 and TRBJ1-5; 11 bases are a match to TRBD1. V dropped 9 bases and J dropped 4; count of bases not matched to a gene: 5. Germline loops: CDR1 LNHDA, CDR2 SQIVND (reference sequence). The CDR3 spans 14 residues. This chain's CDR3 is CASQRDRGNQPQHF. CDR3 DNA: TGTGCCAGCCAGAGGGACAGGGGGAATCAGCCCCAGCATTTT.